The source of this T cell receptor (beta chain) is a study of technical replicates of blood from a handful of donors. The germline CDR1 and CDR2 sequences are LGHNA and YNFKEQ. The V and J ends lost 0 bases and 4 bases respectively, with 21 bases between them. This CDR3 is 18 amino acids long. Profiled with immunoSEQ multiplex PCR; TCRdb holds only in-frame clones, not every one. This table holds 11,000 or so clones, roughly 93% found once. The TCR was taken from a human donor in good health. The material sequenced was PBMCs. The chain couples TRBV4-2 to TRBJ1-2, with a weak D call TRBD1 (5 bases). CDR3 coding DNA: TGTGCCAGCAGCCAAGATCCCTCGGGGGGAAGTGGTTCCTATGGCTACACCTTC. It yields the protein CASSQDPSGGSGSYGYTF.